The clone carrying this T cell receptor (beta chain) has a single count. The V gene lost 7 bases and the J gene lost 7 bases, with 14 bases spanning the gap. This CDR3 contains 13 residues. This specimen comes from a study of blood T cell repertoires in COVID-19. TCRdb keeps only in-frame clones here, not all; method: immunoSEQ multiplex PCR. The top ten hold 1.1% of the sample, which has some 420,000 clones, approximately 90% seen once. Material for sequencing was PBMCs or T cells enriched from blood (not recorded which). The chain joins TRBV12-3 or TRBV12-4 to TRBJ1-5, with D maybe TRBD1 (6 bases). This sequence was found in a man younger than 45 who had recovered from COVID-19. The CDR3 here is CASTPTGGQPQHF. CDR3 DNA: TGTGCCAGCACCCCGACAGGTGGACAGCCCCAGCATTTT.